This TCR beta chain was recovered during a study of blood T cell repertoires in COVID-19. Study information: Donors in the United States, Italy and Spain gave samples during acute or convalescent COVID-19.

The Seattle patients joined while their infection was active and were tracked longitudinally afterward. The CDR3 loop spans 17 amino acids. Germline V gene data show CDR1 as MNHEY and CDR2 as SMNVEV (reference sequence). V gave up 0 bases and J gave up 5 bases, with 19 bases separating them. TCRdb's copy holds only in-frame clones and misses some; the assay was immunoSEQ multiplex PCR. The table has roughly 410,000 clones, roughly 86% seen once. The J gene is TRBJ2-5, the V gene TRBV27; D perhaps matches TRBD2 (5 bases). Input material: peripheral blood. The sequence came from a woman aged 60 to 75 with COVID-19, enrolled during active disease. CDR3 DNA: TGTGCCAGCAGTTTATCTCAGGACTCGGCCGGGCTTGAGACCCAGTACTTC. Its protein is CASSLSQDSAGLETQYF.